A single T cell receptor beta chain is shown here with its context. The CDR3 covers 16 residues. Germline CDR1 reads SEHNR; CDR2 reads FQNEAQ (reference sequence). These data belong to a study of monozygotic twins with inflammatory bowel disease. TCRdb re-called the 5' RACE reads, yielding one record per CDR3 amino acid sequence without DNA. The table lists some 450,000 distinct CDR3 sequences. The sequence came from a human donor with ulcerative colitis or Crohn's disease, or a healthy co-twin of an affected twin (not recorded which). Sample: blood. The rearrangement joins TRBV7-9 to TRBJ2-2. The CDR3 region is CASSSPRSSNTGELFF.